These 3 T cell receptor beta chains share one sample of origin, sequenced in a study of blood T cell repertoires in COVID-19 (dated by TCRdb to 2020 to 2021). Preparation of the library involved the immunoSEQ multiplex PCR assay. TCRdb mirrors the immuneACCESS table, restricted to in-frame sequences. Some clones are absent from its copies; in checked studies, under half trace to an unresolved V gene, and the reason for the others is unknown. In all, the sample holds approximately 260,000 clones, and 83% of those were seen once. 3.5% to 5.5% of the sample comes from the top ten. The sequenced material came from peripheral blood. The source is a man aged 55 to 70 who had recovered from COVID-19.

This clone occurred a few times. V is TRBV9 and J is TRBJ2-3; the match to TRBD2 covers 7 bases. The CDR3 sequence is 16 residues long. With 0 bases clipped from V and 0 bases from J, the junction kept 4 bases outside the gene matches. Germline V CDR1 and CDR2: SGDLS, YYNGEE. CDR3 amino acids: CASSVASGGSTDTQYF. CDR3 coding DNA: TGTGCCAGCAGCGTAGCGTCGGGGGGTAGCACAGATACGCAGTATTTT.

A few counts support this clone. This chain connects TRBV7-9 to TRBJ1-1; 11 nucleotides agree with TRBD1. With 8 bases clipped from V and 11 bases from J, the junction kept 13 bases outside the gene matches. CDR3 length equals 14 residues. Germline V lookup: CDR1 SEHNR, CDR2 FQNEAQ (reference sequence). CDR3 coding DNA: TGTGCCAGCGCACGTGTGGGACAGGGGGAGGAGGCTTTCTTT. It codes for CASARVGQGEEAFF. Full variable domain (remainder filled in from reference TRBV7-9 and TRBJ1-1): DTGVSQNPRHKITKRGQNVTFRCDPISEHNRLYWYRQTLGQGPEFLTYFQNEAQLEKSRLLSDRFSAERPKGSFSTLEIQRTEQGDSAMYLCASARVGQGEEAFFGQGTRLTVV.

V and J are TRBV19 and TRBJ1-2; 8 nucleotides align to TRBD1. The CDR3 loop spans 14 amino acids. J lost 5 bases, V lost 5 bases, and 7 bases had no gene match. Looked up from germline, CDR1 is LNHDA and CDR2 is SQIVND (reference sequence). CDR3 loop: CASSAQGATYGYTF. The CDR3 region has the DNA TGTGCCAGTAGTGCTCAGGGGGCGACTTATGGCTACACCTTC.